Included here is one T cell receptor (beta chain) sequence, with context. Per germline, CDR1 SGHVS and CDR2 FQNEAQ. The CDR3 totals 13 residues. Between the trimmed V and J ends, which lost 5 bases and 10 bases, there was a span of 15 bases. These data are taken from a study of metastatic and nonmetastatic thyroid tumors. As for the study in general: The comparison covered peripheral blood and tumor or nodule tissue in malignant and benign thyroid patients.

Before thyroid surgery, none of the patients had received any treatment. In the original analysis: It was from CDR3 differences across clinicopathological groups that a distant-metastasis classifier for papillary thyroid cancer was built. TCRdb re-analyzed the PCR reads using MiXCR. None of the V and J calls come from the authors' own analysis; TCRdb made them. The repertoire holds 11,000 or so clones, with about 37% as singletons. The sample taken for sequencing was tumor tissue. The TCR was taken from a female donor with papillary thyroid cancer or a benign thyroid nodule (not recorded which). Some clones in this sample may be carry-over from other donors' samples. The V gene is TRBV7-8, the J gene TRBJ2-1; possible D gene TRBD1, 6 bases. The CDR3 protein is CASSPTTGTEQFF. The CDR3 DNA reads TGTGCCAGCAGCCCAACCACCGGGACAGAGCAGTTCTTC.